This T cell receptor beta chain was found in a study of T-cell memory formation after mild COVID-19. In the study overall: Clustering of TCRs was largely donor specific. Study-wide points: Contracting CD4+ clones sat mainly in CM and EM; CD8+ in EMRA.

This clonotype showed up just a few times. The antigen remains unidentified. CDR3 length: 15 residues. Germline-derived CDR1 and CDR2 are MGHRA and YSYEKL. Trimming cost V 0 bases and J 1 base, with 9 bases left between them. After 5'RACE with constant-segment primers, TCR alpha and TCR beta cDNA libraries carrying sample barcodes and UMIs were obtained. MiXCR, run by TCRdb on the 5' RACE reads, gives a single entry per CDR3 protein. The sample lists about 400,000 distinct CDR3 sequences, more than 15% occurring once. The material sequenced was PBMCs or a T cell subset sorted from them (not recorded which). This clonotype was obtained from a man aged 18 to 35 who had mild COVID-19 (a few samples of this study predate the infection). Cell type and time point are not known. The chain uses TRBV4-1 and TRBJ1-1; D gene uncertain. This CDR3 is CASSQEGWTNTEAFF. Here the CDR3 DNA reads TGCGCCAGCAGCCAAGAGGGATGGACGAACACTGAAGCTTTCTTT.